This T cell receptor (beta chain) is drawn from a study of T cell responses to AZD1222 COVID-19 vaccine. Study findings and constraints: Vaccine-associated CD4 TCRs spanned spike, dominant at 160-218 and 743-854. Reportedly, nearly half the spike-specific TCRs target unmutated variant regions. Repertoire sampling happened only post peak T cell response.

V was pared by 3 bases and J by 0 bases, with 8 bases between. This CDR3 region has 14 residues. The V gene's germline CDR1 is LNHNV and CDR2 YYDKDF (reference sequence). Produced via immunoSEQ multiplex PCR; TCRdb's table is partial and in-frame only. The sample records more than 120,000 clones, approximately 89% being singletons. Notes on this clone: Its antigen is unidentified.

The origin of this receptor is an adult who received the AZD1222 COVID-19 vaccine. This chain uses TRBV15 with TRBJ1-1; D is ambiguous. The source was peripheral blood, collected 28 days after the second AZD1222 dose. CDR3 DNA: TGTGCCACCAGCAGGGGGAACATGAACACTGAAGCTTTCTTT. It codes for CATSRGNMNTEAFF.